What follows is one T cell receptor beta chain and its context. Its target is not known. The record originates from a study of shared clonotypes between healthy human individuals. Study details: Per donor, three plates held CD4 naive cells, three held CD4 memory, two held CD8 naive and one held CD8 memory.

Using approximately 190 ng DNA, roughly 33,000 T cell genomes, the sorted-subset replicate PCRs were run. Some clones are missing from TCRdb's copy, which holds only in-frame ones; the method was immunoSEQ multiplex PCR. The sample lists 550,000 to 750,000 clones, about 95% occurring once. Study conclusions and caveats: Shared clonotypes: 4.5% to 5% naive CD4, around 3.4% naive CD8, under 2.5% memory CD4, 0.4% to 0.45% memory CD8. The sampled material consisted only of blood, and tissue repertoires are likely to differ.

The CDR3 length is 16 residues. Trimming cost V 4 bases and J 3 bases; bases outside gene matches: 12. Germline V gene lookup returns CDR1 SGHAT and CDR2 FQNNGV. CD45RO-negative, CCR7-selected cells formed the naive CD8 fraction, which excluded terminally differentiated effector memory CD45RA+ cells. This TCR came from a woman in her twenties or thirties in good health. Sequencing was done on a sample of naive CD8+ T cells sorted from blood. The V gene is TRBV11-2, the J gene TRBJ2-7; 7 positions agree with TRBD2. CDR3 nucleotides: TGTGCCAGCAGCTCGGTGGGGGGAGGGTGGTACTACGAGCAGTACTTC. This translates into CASSSVGGGWYYEQYF.